The sample holds one count of the clone carrying this T cell receptor (beta chain). The entry originates in a study of control samples from healthy donors and cancer patients. Repertoires were generated with immunoSEQ multiplex PCR, while TCRdb's copy carries only in-frame clones and drops some. The repertoire holds 90,000 or so clones, with 65% to 85% as singletons. Germline V CDR1 and CDR2: GTSNPN, SVGIG (reference sequence). V was cut by 4 bases and J by 9 bases, with 19 bases left in between. The CDR3 extends over 15 amino acids. This receptor was taken from a man in his 70s with lung cancer. The sample comprised PBMCs. This chain links TRBV30 with TRBJ1-6; D ambiguous. The CDR3 sequence is CAWTDEVLRVSPLHF. CDR3 DNA sequence: TGTGCCTGGACCGACGAGGTGCTGAGGGTTTCACCCCTCCACTTT.